Sequencing of this TCR beta chain was carried out in a study of blood T cells in healthy people across ages. General observations from the study: Versus aged donors, long-lived donors had higher diversity and more naive CD4+ cells. PBMC samples, being unsorted, prevented any conclusive comparison of naive and antigen-experienced cells.

This CDR3 contains 15 residues. The germline V gene has CDR1 SGHTA and CDR2 FQGNSA. V lost 7 bases and J lost 3, with 15 bases in between. Sample-barcoded 5' priming and a J-beta primer mix drove a second PCR of roughly 6 to 12 cycles. TCRdb fed the 5' RACE reads into MiXCR, producing one record per CDR3 protein. The table includes roughly 1.6 million distinct CDR3 sequences, about 31% detected once. A remark on this clonotype: The antigen remains unidentified.

The sequence was collected from a woman younger than 45 in good health. This chain connects TRBV7-2 to TRBJ2-2, with a possible D match to TRBD2 (5 bases). The sample taken for sequencing was blood. The CDR3 sequence is CASTSDSPYTGELFF. CDR3 DNA sequence: TGTGCCAGCACCTCGGACTCCCCGTACACCGGGGAGCTGTTTTTT.